Below are 9 T cell receptor beta chains sequenced from a single sample in a study of blood T cell repertoires in COVID-19. Produced via immunoSEQ multiplex PCR; TCRdb's table is partial and in-frame only. The sample has hundreds of thousands of clones; about 89% are singletons. The sequencing input was PBMCs or T cells enriched from blood (not recorded which). The receptors stem from a woman aged 30 to 39 who had recovered from COVID-19.

The chain couples TRBV7-2 to TRBJ2-1, with D tentatively TRBD2 (5 bases). Trimming cost V 4 bases and J 2 bases, with 15 bases left between them. The CDR3 runs 16 residues. Germline CDR1 SGHTA, CDR2 FQGNSA. CDR3 DNA: TGTGCCAGCAGCTACCAACGGGGTTTGGCCTACAATGAGCAGTTCTTC. It yields the protein CASSYQRGLAYNEQFF.

The DNA for the CDR3 is TGTGCCAGCAGCGTTGAATTGGGCAGGGGGCCGTACAATGAGCAGTTCTTC. This translates into CASSVELGRGPYNEQFF. The V call is TRBV9, the J call TRBJ2-1, with TRBD1 matching over 8 bases. With 2 bases clipped from V and 4 bases from J, the junction kept 11 bases outside the gene matches. This CDR3 is built from 17 residues. Per the germline V gene, CDR1 is SGDLS and CDR2 is YYNGEE.

This clone was observed once. The CDR3 spells CAISGSGNTIYF. The CDR3 nucleotides are TGTGCCATCAGTGGTTCAGGAAACACCATATATTTT. V and J are TRBV10-3 and TRBJ1-3; D gene uncertain. Trimming took off 4 bases at V and 4 bases at J, with 5 bases between the two ends. Germline V gene lookup returns CDR1 ENHRY and CDR2 SYGVKD. CDR3 length: 12 amino acids.

This chain uses TRBV7-6 with TRBJ1-4, with D unclear. This CDR3 region has 13 residues. Trimming removed 8 bases from V and 0 bases from J, with 7 bases in between. Per germline, CDR1 SGHVS and CDR2 FNYEAQ. This CDR3 is CASSSATNEKLFF. The CDR3 nucleotides are TGTGCCAGCTCGTCGGCAACTAATGAAAAACTGTTTTTT.

The V gene is TRBV3-1 (or the pseudogene TRBV3-2), the J gene TRBJ2-1; no definite D call. CDR3 size: 19 residues. Germline CDR1 and CDR2: LGHDT and YNNKEL (reference sequence). Trimming cost V 4 bases and J 6 bases, with 28 bases left between them. CDR3 sequence reads: CASSLVVVQSQFSPNEQFF. CDR3 DNA sequence: TGTGCCAGCAGCCTTGTTGTTGTCCAGTCCCAATTTAGCCCCAATGAGCAGTTCTTC.

J is TRBJ1-1 and V is TRBV5-4; 9 positions match TRBD1. The V segment lost 4 bases and the J segment 4 bases; nucleotides outside the gene matches: 11. The germline CDR1 and CDR2 sequences are SGHNT and YYREEE (reference sequence). The CDR3 runs to 16 residues. The CDR3, as DNA: TGTGCCAGCAGCATAGGACAGGGGCGGGGGATCACTGAAGCTTTCTTT. Translation: CASSIGQGRGITEAFF.

The chain joins TRBV4-1 to TRBJ1-4, with unresolved D. Germline V CDR1 and CDR2: MGHRA, YSYEKL. V lost 2 bases and J 3 bases, leaving 16 bases between the germline ends. This CDR3 comprises 17 residues. The CDR3 DNA is TGCGCCAGCAGCCAATCGAGGTCAGACTACCCTAATGAAAAACTGTTTTTT. Translating it yields CASSQSRSDYPNEKLFF.

This clone was seen only once. V is TRBV7-2 and J is TRBJ2-1; 7 nucleotides align to TRBD1. The V and J ends lost 4 bases and 4 bases, in that order; junction bases with no gene match: 13. The germline V gene encodes CDR1 SGHTA and CDR2 FQGNSA. This CDR3 spans 17 amino acids. The CDR3 bases are TGTGCCAGCAGCTGGAGATATGGGCAGGGGGTTTACAATGAGCAGTTCTTC. Residues: CASSWRYGQGVYNEQFF.

This chain connects TRBV7-2 to TRBJ1-2, with 7 bases fitting TRBD1. Trimming removed 5 bases from V and 6 bases from J; junction bases left unmatched: 6. The germline V gene has CDR1 SGHTA and CDR2 FQGNSA. The CDR3 consists of 13 residues. CDR3 sequence: CASSPTGRDGYTF. In DNA form, the CDR3 reads TGTGCCAGCAGCCCGACAGGGCGCGATGGCTACACCTTC.